This entry lists 8 T cell receptor beta chains sequenced from one sample in a study of human thymus T cells. Resections obtained during corrective heart surgery supplied the thymus tissue. Produced via immunoSEQ multiplex PCR; TCRdb's table is partial and in-frame only. The data show roughly 77,000 clones, 95% seen once. Sequenced: thymus tissue. The origin of the receptors is a girl less than two years old with a congenital heart defect but otherwise immunologically healthy.

This clone was recorded only once. V gene TRBV9 combines with J gene TRBJ2-5, with TRBD1 matching 7 bases. With 3 bases clipped from V and 2 bases from J, the junction kept 4 bases outside the gene matches. From germline, CDR1 is SGDLS and CDR2 YYNGEE. This CDR3 is 14 amino acids long. CDR3 loop: CASSETGNQETQYF. In DNA, the CDR3 is TGTGCCAGCAGCGAGACAGGGAATCAAGAGACCCAGTACTTC.

The V call is TRBV15, the J call TRBJ2-7; possibly TRBD2 for D (6 bases). With 2 bases removed from V and 4 bases from J, the gap between germline ends came to 12 bases. Germline V gene sequence: CDR1 LNHNV, CDR2 YYDKDF (reference sequence). The CDR3 totals 14 residues. In DNA, the CDR3 is TGTGCCACCAGCAGAACACGGGAGAGGTACGAGCAGTACTTC. Translated: CATSRTRERYEQYF. The variable domain in full, completed from reference TRBV15 and TRBJ2-7, reads DAMVIQNPRYQVTQFGKPVTLSCSQTLNHNVMYWYQQKSSQAPKLLFHYYDKDFNNEADTPDNFQSRRPNTSFCFLDIRSPGLGDTAMYLCATSRTRERYEQYFGPGTRLTVT.

The V and J genes are TRBV7-2 and TRBJ2-7, with D perhaps matching TRBD2 (6 bases). This CDR3 is 17 amino acids long. The V end lost 1 base, the J end lost 6 bases, and 22 bases lay between the germline ends. Germline V lookup: CDR1 SGHTA, CDR2 FQGNSA. Written as DNA, the CDR3 is TGTGCCAGCAGCTTAGGGGGCGGGGTGCTAGGGTCTGTCGAGCAGTACTTC. This codes for CASSLGGGVLGSVEQYF.

The V and J genes are TRBV6-4 and TRBJ2-1; D perhaps matches TRBD1 (6 bases). This CDR3 spans 17 amino acids. V was clipped by 2 bases and J by 2 bases, with 16 bases between them. CDR1 is MRHNA, CDR2 SNTAGT, per germline. CDR3 DNA sequence: TGTGCCAGCAGTGACCCCCCAGGGGTAGTCGCCTACAATGAGCAGTTCTTC. This sequence encodes CASSDPPGVVAYNEQFF.

This clone was found once. At the DNA level, this CDR3 is encoded by other sequences in the same sample as well. This chain uses TRBV18 with TRBJ1-1; no definite D call. This CDR3 region has 12 residues. Germline loops: CDR1 KGHSH, CDR2 LQKENI. The ends were cut back, 1 base at V and 4 bases at J, with 4 bases in the middle. CDR3 loop: CASSPLGTEAFF. The CDR3, as DNA: TGTGCCAGCTCACCACTGGGCACTGAAGCTTTCTTT.

This chain links TRBV4-1 with TRBJ1-4; 8 bases match TRBD1. V lost 0 bases to trimming and J lost 3 bases; unmatched junction nucleotides: 21. Germline V lookup: CDR1 MGHRA, CDR2 YSYEKL. CDR3 length equals 22 residues. The chain's CDR3 is CASSQDWGPRQGLIFANEKLFF. The CDR3 DNA reads TGCGCCAGCAGCCAAGATTGGGGCCCGAGACAGGGGCTAATCTTCGCTAATGAAAAACTGTTTTTT.

The chain is built from TRBV29-1 and TRBJ1-1, with 9 positions matching TRBD1. The germline gives CDR1 SQVTM, CDR2 ANQGSEA. With V trimmed by 4 bases and J by 11 bases, 11 bases remained unmatched. This CDR3 is 13 amino acids long. CDR3 DNA: TGCAGCGTTGCGGGACAGGGAGAGTTCCAGGCTTTCTTT. It yields the protein CSVAGQGEFQAFF. The whole variable domain, filled in from reference TRBV29-1 and TRBJ1-1, reads SAVISQKPSRDICQRGTSLTIQCQVDSQVTMMFWYRQQPGQSLTLIATANQGSEATYESGFVIDKFPISRPNLTFSTLTVSNMSPEDSSIYLCSVAGQGEFQAFFGQGTRLTVV.

CDR3 region: CTSSQGLAGASQPYEQYF. The CDR3 DNA is TGCACCAGCAGCCAAGGACTAGCGGGAGCCTCCCAGCCATACGAGCAGTACTTC. The chain uses TRBV1 and TRBJ2-7; the tabulated D call, TRBD2, remains unverified against the DNA. TRBV1 is a recognized pseudogene. CDR3 length equals 18 residues.